The 7 T cell receptor beta chains below all came from one sample that was sequenced in a study of CD8 T cells in Susac syndrome (dated by TCRdb to between 2018 and 2021). Receptor amplification or capture employed the immunoSEQ multiplex PCR assay. RNA was extracted with the RNeasy kit and 0.5 to 1 ug was reverse transcribed using random hexamers. The public sequencing data were trimmed at Q25 with fastp and processed into clonotypes with MiXCR by TCRdb, which kept only in-frame beta chains. Rows with a matching CDR3 protein are joined into one entry that keeps the most common DNA and genes. This sample has tens of thousands of distinct CDR3 sequences in its table, and approximately 94% of those were observed once. Clones ranked in the top ten supply roughly 0.24% of the sample. The sample was CD8+ T cells from PBMCs. These receptors came from a human donor in good health.

As DNA, the CDR3 is TGTGCCAGCAGTTACTTGGAGGCTATGAACACTGAAGCTTTCTTT. Translating gives CASSYLEAMNTEAFF. The chain links TRBV6-5 to TRBJ1-1; D gene uncertain. The CDR3 spans 15 residues. Trimming pared 1 base from V and 0 bases from J, leaving 9 bases between. From germline, CDR1 is MNHEY and CDR2 SVGAGI.

This chain joins TRBV9 and TRBJ2-7; 9 positions agree with TRBD1. The germline V gene has CDR1 SGDLS and CDR2 YYNGEE. The V and J ends lost 4 bases and 5 bases, in that order; junction bases with no gene match: 10. This CDR3 comprises 15 residues. CDR3 protein: CASSPWDRVRNEQYF. The CDR3 DNA reads TGTGCCAGCAGCCCATGGGACAGGGTACGTAACGAGCAGTACTTC.

As for this clonotype: At one end the junction does not follow the germline gene, possibly because of a read error. This chain links TRBV9 with TRBJ2-5; D remains ambiguous. This CDR3 is 10 amino acids long. Germline loops: CDR1 SGDLS, CDR2 YYNGEE. CDR3 in amino acids: CASGQGTQYF. Written as DNA, the CDR3 is TGTGCCAGCGGCCAAGGGACCCAGTACTTC.

J is TRBJ2-6 and V is TRBV3-1; the D is unclear. The germline V gene encodes CDR1 LGHDT and CDR2 YNNKEL (reference sequence). The CDR3 has 18 residues. The germline V and J ends were trimmed by 0 bases and 0 bases, with 12 bases remaining between them. CDR3 residues: CASSQETLRYSGANVLTF. As DNA, the CDR3 is TGTGCCAGCAGCCAAGAAACTCTCAGGTACTCTGGGGCCAACGTCCTGACTTTC. Supplemented by reference TRBV3-1 and TRBJ2-6, the full variable domain reads DTAVSQTPKYLVTQMGNDKSIKCEQNLGHDTMYWYKQDSKKFLKIMFSYNNKELIINETVPNRFSPKSPDKAHLNLHINSLELGDSAVYFCASSQETLRYSGANVLTFGAGSRLTVL.

The chain combines TRBV10-3 with TRBJ2-7; D remains unclear. Trimming removed 0 bases from V and 3 bases from J, with 6 bases in between. CDR3 length: 13 residues. From germline, CDR1 is ENHRY and CDR2 SYGVKD. CDR3: CAISESPVYEQYV. Written as DNA, the CDR3 is TGTGCCATCAGTGAGTCCCCGGTCTACGAGCAGTACGTC.

V and J are TRBV6-2 or TRBV6-3 and TRBJ1-5; no clear D gene. The germline gives CDR1 MNHEY, CDR2 SVGEGT. Trimming took off 1 base at V and 3 bases at J, with 10 bases between the two ends. There are 15 residues in the CDR3. CDR3 in DNA: TGTGCCAGCAGTTACTTATCAGGACCCAATCAGCCCCAGCATTTT. Its protein product is CASSYLSGPNQPQHF.

This clonotype was seen a single time. The rearrangement joins TRBV29-1 to TRBJ2-7, with TRBD1 as a possible D gene (6 bases). CDR1 is SQVTM, CDR2 ANQGSEA, per germline. Trimming left V 0 bases short and J 0 bases short, with 12 bases between. The CDR3 length is 15 residues. CDR3 region: CSVEEAQTGSYEQYF. The CDR3 region has the DNA TGCAGCGTTGAAGAGGCTCAGACAGGCTCCTACGAGCAGTACTTC.